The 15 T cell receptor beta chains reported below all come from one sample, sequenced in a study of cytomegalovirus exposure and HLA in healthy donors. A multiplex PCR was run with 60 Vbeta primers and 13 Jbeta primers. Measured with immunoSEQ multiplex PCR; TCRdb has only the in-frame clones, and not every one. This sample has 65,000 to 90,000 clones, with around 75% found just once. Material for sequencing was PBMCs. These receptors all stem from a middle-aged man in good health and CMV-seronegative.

The CDR3, as DNA: TGTGCCAGCAGTTCCTTAGCGGGGGGACTCACAGATACGCAGTATTTT. Amino acids: CASSSLAGGLTDTQYF. The rearrangement links TRBV2 to TRBJ2-3; 10 bases map to TRBD2. CDR1 is SNHLY, CDR2 FYNNEI, per germline. This CDR3 comprises 16 residues. V lost 5 bases and J lost 2; bases outside the gene matches: 7.

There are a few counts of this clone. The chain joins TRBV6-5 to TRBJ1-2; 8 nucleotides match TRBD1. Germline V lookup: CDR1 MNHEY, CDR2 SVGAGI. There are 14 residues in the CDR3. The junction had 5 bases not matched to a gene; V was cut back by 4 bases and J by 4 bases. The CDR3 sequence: CASSSGQGRYGYTF. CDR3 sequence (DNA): TGTGCCAGCAGTTCCGGACAGGGTCGCTATGGCTACACCTTC.

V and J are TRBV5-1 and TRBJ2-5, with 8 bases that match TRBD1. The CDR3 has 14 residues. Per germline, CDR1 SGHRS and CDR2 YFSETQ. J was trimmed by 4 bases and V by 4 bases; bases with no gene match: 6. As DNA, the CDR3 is TGCGCCAGCAGCCGATCTACAGGGGGAGAGACCCAGTACTTC. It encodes CASSRSTGGETQYF.

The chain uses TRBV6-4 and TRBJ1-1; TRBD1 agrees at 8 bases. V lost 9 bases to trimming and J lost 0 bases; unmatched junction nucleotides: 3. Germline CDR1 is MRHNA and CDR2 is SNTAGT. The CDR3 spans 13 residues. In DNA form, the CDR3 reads TGTGCCAGTTCGACAGGGGTGAACACTGAAGCTTTCTTT. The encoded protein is CASSTGVNTEAFF.

CDR3 protein: CASSFIGTGVYEQYF. For the CDR3, the DNA is TGTGCCAGCAGTTTCATCGGGACAGGGGTTTACGAGCAGTACTTC. The gene calls are TRBV28 and TRBJ2-7; the match to TRBD1 covers 10 bases. V shed 3 bases and J 4 bases; nucleotides not matched to a gene: 6. The CDR3 is made up of 15 amino acids. Germline V gene data show CDR1 as MDHEN and CDR2 as SYDVKM.

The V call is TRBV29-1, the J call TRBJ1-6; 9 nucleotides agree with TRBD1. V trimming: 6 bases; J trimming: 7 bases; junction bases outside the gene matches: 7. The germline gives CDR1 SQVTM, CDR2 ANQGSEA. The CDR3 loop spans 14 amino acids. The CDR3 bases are TGCAGCGTACAATACAGGGGGCGAAATTCACCCCTCCACTTT. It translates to CSVQYRGRNSPLHF. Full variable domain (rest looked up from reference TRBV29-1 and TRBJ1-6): SAVISQKPSRDICQRGTSLTIQCQVDSQVTMMFWYRQQPGQSLTLIATANQGSEATYESGFVIDKFPISRPNLTFSTLTVSNMSPEDSSIYLCSVQYRGRNSPLHFGNGTRLTVT.

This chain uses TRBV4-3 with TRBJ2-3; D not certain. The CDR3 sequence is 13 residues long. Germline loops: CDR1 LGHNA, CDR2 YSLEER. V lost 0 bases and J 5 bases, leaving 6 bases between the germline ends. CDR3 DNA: TGCGCCAGCAGCCAAGAGCCGGGAGATACGCAGTATTTT. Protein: CASSQEPGDTQYF.

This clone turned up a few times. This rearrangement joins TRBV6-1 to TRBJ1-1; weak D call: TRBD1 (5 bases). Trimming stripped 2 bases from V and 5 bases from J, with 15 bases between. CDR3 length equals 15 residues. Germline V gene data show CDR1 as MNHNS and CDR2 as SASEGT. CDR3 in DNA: TGTGCCAGCAGTGAATGGCTGGGGGGGGATACTGAAGCTTTCTTT. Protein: CASSEWLGGDTEAFF.

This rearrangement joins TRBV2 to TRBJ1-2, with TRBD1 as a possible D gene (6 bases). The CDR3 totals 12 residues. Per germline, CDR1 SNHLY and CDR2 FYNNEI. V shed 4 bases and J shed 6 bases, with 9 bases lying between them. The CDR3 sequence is CASSAYRDGYTF. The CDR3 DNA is TGTGCCAGCAGTGCCTACAGGGATGGCTACACCTTC.

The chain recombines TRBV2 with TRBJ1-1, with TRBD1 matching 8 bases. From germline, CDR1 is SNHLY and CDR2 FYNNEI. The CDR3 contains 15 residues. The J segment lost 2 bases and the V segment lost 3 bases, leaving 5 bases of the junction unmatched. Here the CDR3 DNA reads TGTGCCAGCAGTGAGGACAGGGCCGGTAACACTGAAGCTTTCTTT. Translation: CASSEDRAGNTEAFF. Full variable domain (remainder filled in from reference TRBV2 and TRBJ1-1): EPEVTQTPSHQVTQMGQEVILRCVPISNHLYFYWYRQILGQKVEFLVSFYNNEISEKSEIFDDQFSVERPDGSNFTLKIRSTKLEDSAMYFCASSEDRAGNTEAFFGQGTRLTVV.

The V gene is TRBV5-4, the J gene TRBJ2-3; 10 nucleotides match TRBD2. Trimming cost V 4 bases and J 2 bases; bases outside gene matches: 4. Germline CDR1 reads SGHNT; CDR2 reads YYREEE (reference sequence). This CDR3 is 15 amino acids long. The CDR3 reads CASSQAGGATDTQYF. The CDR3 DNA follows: TGTGCCAGCAGCCAAGCGGGGGGGGCCACAGATACGCAGTATTTT. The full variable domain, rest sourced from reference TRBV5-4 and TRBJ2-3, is ETGVTQSPTHLIKTRGQQVTLRCSSQSGHNTVSWYQQALGQGPQFIFQYYREEENGRGNFPPRFSGLQFPNYSSELNVNALELDDSALYLCASSQAGGATDTQYFGPGTRLTVL.

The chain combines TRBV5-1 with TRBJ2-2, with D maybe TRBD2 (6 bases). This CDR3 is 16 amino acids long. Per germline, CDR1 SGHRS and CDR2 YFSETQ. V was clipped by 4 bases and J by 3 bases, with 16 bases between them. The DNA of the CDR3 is TGCGCCAGCAGCGCGGGACTCGACGGCGACACCGGGGAGCTGTTTTTT. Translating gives CASSAGLDGDTGELFF.

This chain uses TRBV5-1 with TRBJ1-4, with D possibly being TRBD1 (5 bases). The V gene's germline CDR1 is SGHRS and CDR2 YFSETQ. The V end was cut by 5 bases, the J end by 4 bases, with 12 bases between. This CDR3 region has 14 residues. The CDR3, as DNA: TGCGCCAGCAGTCGCAGTAGGGGTAATGAAAAACTGTTTTTT. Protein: CASSRSRGNEKLFF.

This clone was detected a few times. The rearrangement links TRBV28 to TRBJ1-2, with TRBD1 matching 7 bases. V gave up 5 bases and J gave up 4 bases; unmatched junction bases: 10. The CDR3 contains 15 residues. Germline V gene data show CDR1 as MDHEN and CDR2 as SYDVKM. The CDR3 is CASSIRDSAFYGYTF. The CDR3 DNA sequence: TGTGCCAGCAGTATCCGGGACAGCGCTTTCTATGGCTACACCTTC.

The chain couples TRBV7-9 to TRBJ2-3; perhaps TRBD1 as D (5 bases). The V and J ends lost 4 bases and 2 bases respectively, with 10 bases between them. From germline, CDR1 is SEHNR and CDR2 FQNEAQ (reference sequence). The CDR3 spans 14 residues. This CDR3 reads CASSSSGLTDTQYF. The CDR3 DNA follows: TGTGCCAGCAGCTCGTCAGGGCTCACAGATACGCAGTATTTT.